This is a list of T cell receptor beta chains from one sample in a study of beta chain features in type 1 diabetes. Method: immunoSEQ multiplex PCR; TCRdb's copy keeps in-frame clones and lacks some. The data show 310,000 or so clones, approximately 9.7% seen once. Material: central memory CD4+ T cells from blood. These receptors all come from a man younger than 40 with type 1 diabetes. CDR3s include the opening cysteine and the closing phenylalanine or tryptophan. The order of the fields is CDR3 length, clone size, V gene, J gene, D gene, CDR3 protein, CDR3 DNA. A D gene is named only where the DNA matches it firmly. Size is stated for part of the rows, as once, few or many counts, or as a class when the clone is expanded.

>14|NA|TRBV6-6|TRBJ1-1|NA
CASSYDSANTEAFF
TGTGCCAGCAGTTACGACAGCGCGAACACTGAAGCTTTCTTT
>16|NA|TRBV6-1|TRBJ1-2|NA
CASSEDLPGVNYGYTF
TGTGCCAGCAGTGAAGATCTTCCAGGGGTTAACTATGGCTACACCTTC
>18|few|TRBV11-2|TRBJ2-7|NA
CASSLDGRRTIITYEQYF
TGTGCCAGCAGCTTAGACGGCAGAAGAACTATTATTACCTACGAGCAGTACTTC
>15|NA|TRBV5-1|TRBJ2-5|TRBD2
CASSLGGTSRETQYF
TGCGCCAGCAGCTTGGGTGGGACTAGCAGAGAGACCCAGTACTTC
>13|few|TRBV2|TRBJ1-5|NA
CASTRDTNQPQHF
TGTGCCAGCACCCGGGACACTAATCAGCCCCAGCATTTT
>15|few|TRBV4-3|TRBJ2-7|NA
CASSQGGTPQYEQYF
TGCGCCAGCAGCCAAGGGGGGACTCCTCAGTACGAGCAGTACTTC
>14|NA|TRBV5-1|TRBJ2-3|TRBD2
CASGSRTREDTQYF
TGCGCCAGCGGGTCTCGGACTAGGGAAGATACGCAGTATTTT
>15|few|TRBV4-3|TRBJ2-7|NA
CASSQDTARFYEQYF
TGCGCCAGCAGCCAGGACACGGCCAGGTTCTACGAGCAGTACTTC
>13|NA|TRBV5-1|TRBJ1-1|NA
CASSQARNTEAFF
TGCGCCAGCAGCCAGGCGAGGAACACTGAAGCTTTCTTT
>12|few|TRBV5-6|TRBJ2-1|TRBD1
CASSLPRQGQFF
TGTGCCAGCAGCTTGCCCCGACAGGGGCAGTTCTTC
>15|NA|TRBV7-2|TRBJ2-5|TRBD2
CASRRTRGYQETQYF
TGTGCCAGCAGGCGGACTAGGGGCTACCAAGAGACCCAGTACTTC
>15|medium-sized|TRBV11-2|TRBJ2-7|TRBD2
CASSLGGSGGYEQYF
TGTGCCAGCAGCTTAGGAGGGTCCGGGGGGTACGAGCAGTACTTC
>12|NA|TRBV16|TRBJ1-1|NA
CASSDMNTEAFF
TGTGCCAGCAGCGATATGAACACTGAAGCTTTCTTT
>15|few|TRBV19|TRBJ1-4|NA
CASSIEGRLNEKLFF
TGTGCCAGTAGTATAGAGGGCAGACTTAATGAAAAACTGTTTTTT
>14|NA|TRBV2|TRBJ1-2|TRBD1
CASTQNQGAGGYTF
TGTGCCAGCACCCAAAACCAGGGGGCGGGTGGCTACACCTTC
>13|NA|TRBV10-2|TRBJ2-5|NA
CASRPGGAETQYF
TGCGCCAGCAGACCAGGGGGGGCCGAGACCCAGTACTTC
>13|few|TRBV28|TRBJ1-1|NA
CASSLQGYTEAFF
TGTGCCAGCAGTTTACAGGGTTACACTGAAGCTTTCTTT
>16|NA|TRBV7-9|TRBJ2-3|TRBD1
CASSLEGRGRADTQYF
TGTGCCAGCAGCTTAGAGGGCAGGGGGCGTGCAGATACGCAGTATTTT
>15|few|TRBV29-1|TRBJ2-2|TRBD1
CSAIRGQANTGELFF
TGCAGCGCAATACGAGGACAGGCCAACACCGGGGAGCTGTTTTTT
>15|few|TRBV28|TRBJ1-1|TRBD1
CASSSWTGGHTEAFF
TGTGCCAGCAGTTCCTGGACAGGGGGCCACACTGAAGCTTTCTTT
>17|many|TRBV10-3|TRBJ2-3|NA
CAISDAPRGAYTDTQYF
TGTGCCATCAGTGATGCCCCCAGAGGAGCATACACAGATACGCAGTATTTT
>14|NA|TRBV7-8|TRBJ2-5|NA
CASSLQGWGETQYF
TGTGCCAGCAGCTTACAGGGATGGGGAGAGACCCAGTACTTC
>12|NA|TRBV28|TRBJ1-6|NA
CASTNSNSPLHF
TGTGCCAGCACTAACAGTAATTCACCCCTCCACTTT
>16|NA|TRBV5-4|TRBJ2-3|NA
CASSRGGGAFTDTQYF
TGTGCCAGCAGCCGCGGAGGGGGGGCCTTCACAGATACGCAGTATTTT
>16|NA|TRBV5-8|TRBJ2-4|NA
CASSLGRGATKNIQYF
TGTGCCAGCAGCTTGGGACGGGGAGCGACCAAAAACATTCAGTACTTC
>15|few|TRBV15|TRBJ2-1|TRBD2
CATSRDQSSGNEQFF
TGTGCCACCAGCAGAGATCAGAGTAGCGGGAATGAGCAGTTCTTC
>12|few|TRBV7-2|TRBJ2-5|NA
CASSSSRETQYF
TGTGCCAGCAGCTCATCCCGGGAGACCCAGTACTTC
>16|NA|TRBV5-6|TRBJ1-1|NA
CASSFTLTGGNTEAFF
TGTGCCAGCAGCTTCACCCTCACCGGAGGGAACACTGAAGCTTTCTTT
>17|few|TRBV4-3|TRBJ2-3|TRBD2
CASSQGIAGGRTDTQYF
TGCGCCAGCAGCCAAGGAATTGCGGGGGGGCGCACAGATACGCAGTATTTT
>16|many|TRBV6-1|TRBJ1-3|NA
CASSESRPFSGNTIYF
TGTGCCAGCAGTGAAAGTCGGCCTTTCTCTGGAAACACCATATATTTT
>18|NA|TRBV15|TRBJ2-1|TRBD2
CATSRDRRTSGGVNEQFF
TGTGCCACCAGCAGAGATCGCCGGACTAGCGGGGGGGTGAATGAGCAGTTCTTC
>12|few|TRBV29-1|TRBJ2-1|TRBD2
CSVVTSYYEQFF
TGCAGCGTCGTGACTAGCTACTATGAGCAGTTCTTC
>16|NA|TRBV7-2|TRBJ1-6|TRBD1
CASSPRTGNMGSPLHF
TGTGCCAGCAGCCCAAGGACAGGAAATATGGGTTCACCCCTCCACTTT
>14|few|TRBV11-2|TRBJ2-3|NA
CASTAGYSTDTQYF
TGTGCCAGCACCGCAGGGTATAGCACAGATACGCAGTATTTT
>17|NA|TRBV15|TRBJ1-5|NA
CATSRDFGPQSNQPQHF
TGTGCCACCAGCAGAGATTTCGGCCCTCAGAGCAATCAGCCCCAGCATTTT
>15|NA|TRBV5-1|TRBJ1-2|TRBD1
CASSLPGQKNYGYTF
TGCGCCAGCAGCCTGCCGGGACAGAAAAACTATGGCTACACCTTC
>15|NA|TRBV7-2|TRBJ2-7|TRBD2
CASSLRLAGVYEQYF
TGTGCCAGCAGCTTAAGACTAGCGGGGGTCTACGAGCAGTACTTC
>16|few|TRBV7-9|TRBJ2-2|TRBD2
CASSLGLAGVTGELFF
TGTGCCAGCAGCTTAGGCCTAGCGGGGGTCACCGGGGAGCTGTTTTTT
>15|NA|TRBV7-8|TRBJ2-3|TRBD2
CASSLVRPWGGTQYF
TGTGCCAGCAGCTTAGTCCGCCCGTGGGGGGGTACGCAGTATTTT
>13|NA|TRBV9|TRBJ2-7|NA
CASSLGLRHEQYF
TGCGCCAGCAGCCTTGGCCTTCGGCACGAGCAGTACTTC
>14|NA|TRBV19|TRBJ1-1|NA
CASGDTLGSTEAFF
TGTGCCAGTGGAGACACCCTCGGGAGCACTGAAGCTTTCTTT
>17|few|TRBV14|TRBJ2-5|NA
CASSLVMGGESVETQYF
TGTGCCAGCAGCCTAGTGATGGGTGGTGAAAGTGTAGAGACCCAGTACTTC